This T cell receptor (beta chain) originates from a study of T-cell memory formation after mild COVID-19. Germline V gene sequence: CDR1 MNHNY, CDR2 SVGAGI (reference sequence). The CDR3 is made up of 16 amino acids. Trimming took 2 bases from V and 2 from J; bases not matched to a gene: 3. MiXCR, applied by TCRdb to the 5' RACE reads, yields one record per CDR3 protein. The sample shows under 85,000 distinct CDR3 sequences, 11% to 15% of them seen only once. Sample: PBMCs or a T cell subset sorted from them (not recorded which). The sequence derives from an adult woman who had mild COVID-19 (a few samples of this study predate the infection). Cell type and time point are not known. This chain uses TRBV6-6 with TRBJ2-3, with 11 bases fitting TRBD2. The DNA of the CDR3 is TGTGCCAGCAGTTACCCGGGACTAGCGGACACAGATACGCAGTATTTT. It translates to CASSYPGLADTDTQYF.